These T cell receptor beta chains were read from a single sample in a study of blood T cell repertoires in COVID-19. Only in-frame clones appear in the TCRdb table, and some are missing; sequencing was by immunoSEQ multiplex PCR. In the table there are about 320,000 clones, around nine tenths of which are singletons. The specimen sequenced was PBMCs or T cells enriched from blood (not recorded which). These receptors came from a man aged 25-45 years who had recovered from COVID-19. Each CDR3 is given with its conserved first and last residue. D genes are given only for firm matches. Expanded clones get a size class; other rows say once, few or many, or leave the size out.

clone size,D gene,J gene,V gene,CDR3 protein,CDR3 DNA
NA,TRBD1,TRBJ2-5,TRBV28,CASSSGQGQETQYF,TGTGCCAGCAGTTCCGGACAGGGGCAAGAGACCCAGTACTTC
NA,NA,TRBJ2-7,TRBV27,CASSLWPGNEQYF,TGTGCCAGCAGTTTATGGCCAGGGAACGAGCAGTACTTC
NA,TRBD1,TRBJ1-3,TRBV2,CASRLSGQGHFGNTIYF,TGTGCCAGCAGACTCTCAGGACAGGGTCACTTTGGAAACACCATATATTTT
NA,NA,TRBJ2-7,TRBV6-5,CASSLVLYEQYF,TGTGCCAGCAGCTTAGTCCTCTACGAGCAGTACTTC
NA,NA,TRBJ1-6,TRBV6-5,CASGRGSSYNSPLHF,TGTGCCAGCGGGCGGGGGAGCTCCTATAATTCACCCCTCCACTTT
NA,NA,TRBJ2-1,TRBV16,CASSPYNEQFF,TGTGCCAGCAGCCCGTACAATGAGCAGTTCTTC
NA,NA,TRBJ1-1,TRBV7-9,CASSPPPRSSRGTEAFF,TGTGCCAGCAGCCCACCCCCCCGGTCCTCCAGGGGCACTGAAGCTTTCTTT
NA,NA,TRBJ2-1,TRBV19,CASSLGGSFNEQFF,TGTGCCAGTAGTCTGGGGGGTTCGTTCAATGAGCAGTTCTTC
NA,NA,TRBJ2-7,TRBV29-1,CSVDQGTSYEQYF,TGCAGCGTTGATCAGGGGACATCCTACGAGCAGTACTTC
NA,NA,TRBJ1-2,TRBV6-5,CASSPKQGSGYTF,TGTGCCAGCAGCCCCAAACAGGGATCTGGCTACACCTTC
NA,NA,TRBJ2-1,TRBV6-5,CASLLAKSYNEQFF,TGTGCCAGCCTTCTAGCGAAATCCTACAATGAGCAGTTCTTC
NA,NA,TRBJ1-2,TRBV15,CATSSGELYGYTF,TGTGCCACCAGCAGCGGAGAGCTCTATGGCTACACCTTC
NA,NA,TRBJ2-7,TRBV20-1,CSADGTYEQYF,TGCAGTGCGGACGGGACCTACGAGCAGTACTTC
NA,TRBD1,TRBJ1-6,TRBV5-6,CASSLPGQGLNSPLHF,TGTGCCAGCAGCTTGCCGGGACAGGGCCTTAATTCACCCCTCCACTTT
NA,TRBD1,TRBJ2-7,TRBV5-4,CASSLGDRNYEQYF,TGTGCCAGCAGCTTAGGGGACAGGAACTACGAGCAGTACTTC
NA,TRBD1,TRBJ2-1,TRBV5-1,CASSGTGVHEQFF,TGCGCCAGCAGCGGGACAGGGGTTCATGAGCAGTTCTTC
once,NA,TRBJ2-1,TRBV14,CASSQIGRNEQFF,TGTGCCAGCAGCCAAATAGGGAGGAATGAGCAGTTCTTC
NA,TRBD1,TRBJ1-3,TRBV3-1/TRBV3-2,CASSQDLDRAGNTIYF,TGTGCCAGCAGCCAAGACTTGGACAGGGCTGGAAACACCATATATTTT
NA,TRBD1,TRBJ2-7,TRBV18,CASSPGTETYEQYF,TGTGCCAGCTCACCAGGGACAGAAACCTACGAGCAGTACTTC
NA,TRBD1,TRBJ2-7,TRBV7-9,CASSIRQGRPYEQYF,TGTGCCAGCAGCATAAGACAGGGGCGGCCCTACGAGCAGTACTTC
NA,TRBD2,TRBJ2-1,TRBV2,CASSDGGGAYNEQFF,TGTGCCAGCAGTGATGGCGGGGGTGCCTACAATGAGCAGTTCTTC
NA,NA,TRBJ1-5,TRBV25-1,CASREGGSRVDQPQHF,TGTGCCAGCAGGGAGGGCGGCAGCCGAGTCGATCAGCCCCAGCATTTT
NA,NA,TRBJ2-2,TRBV11-3,CASRRAGTGELFF,TGTGCCAGCAGGAGGGCGGGAACCGGGGAGCTGTTTTTT
NA,NA,TRBJ1-5,TRBV2,CASSAEQSSNQPQHF,TGTGCCAGCAGTGCGGAACAGAGTAGCAATCAGCCCCAGCATTTT
NA,TRBD2,TRBJ2-7,TRBV6-2/TRBV6-3,CASSGLIWVTRAGVPTYEQYF,TGTGCCAGCAGTGGCTTAATTTGGGTCACCAGGGCGGGGGTCCCGACCTACGAGCAGTACTTC
once,NA,TRBJ1-4,TRBV28,CASTSSSQGNEKLFF,TGTGCCAGCACCTCATCAAGTCAGGGGAATGAAAAACTGTTTTTT
NA,NA,TRBJ2-7,TRBV2,CASTLSGVLVYEQYF,TGTGCCAGCACGTTGTCGGGGGTACTGGTCTACGAGCAGTACTTC
once,TRBD2,TRBJ2-1,TRBV30,CAWRAGGANEQFF,TGTGCCTGGAGGGCCGGGGGGGCGAATGAGCAGTTCTTC
NA,NA,TRBJ2-1,TRBV7-9,CASSLVGGPTEQFF,TGTGCCAGCAGCTTAGTGGGGGGGCCGACTGAGCAGTTCTTC
NA,NA,TRBJ2-1,TRBV28,CASSSGQRYNEQFF,TGTGCCAGCAGTTCAGGGCAGCGTTACAATGAGCAGTTCTTC
NA,NA,TRBJ1-1,TRBV7-3,CASSRTGNTEAFF,TGTGCCAGCAGCCGCACAGGGAACACTGAAGCTTTCTTT
once,TRBD2,TRBJ2-5,TRBV5-1,CASSLGPGLAGAETQYF,TGCGCCAGCAGCTTGGGACCGGGACTAGCGGGGGCAGAGACCCAGTACTTC
NA,NA,TRBJ1-2,TRBV7-2,CASSRTANRVYGYTF,TGTGCCAGCAGCAGGACAGCTAACCGCGTCTATGGCTACACCTTC
NA,TRBD2,TRBJ2-3,TRBV5-1,CASIWTSGGTDTQYF,TGCGCCAGCATCTGGACTAGCGGGGGAACAGATACGCAGTATTTT
NA,NA,TRBJ1-2,TRBV21-1,CASSNLRTGVNYGYTF,TGTGCCAGCAGCAACCTACGGACAGGGGTTAACTATGGCTACACCTTC
NA,NA,TRBJ2-5,TRBV5-1,CASRTFERGGGETQYF,TGCGCCAGCAGGACTTTCGAAAGGGGAGGTGGTGAGACCCAGTACTTC
NA,NA,TRBJ2-7,TRBV7-8,CASSLGLSEYEQYF,TGTGCCAGCAGCTTAGGCCTCTCCGAGTACGAGCAGTACTTC
NA,TRBD1,TRBJ1-3,TRBV13,CASSSRTGGTVSGNTIYF,TGTGCCAGCAGCTCCCGGACAGGGGGTACGGTATCTGGAAACACCATATATTTT
NA,NA,TRBJ2-1,TRBV18,CASSPGAFGQGQFF,TGTGCCAGCTCACCAGGGGCCTTTGGGCAGGGGCAGTTCTTC
NA,NA,TRBJ1-6,TRBV28,CASSLFRAVIPLHF,TGTGCCAGCAGTTTGTTCCGCGCGGTGATCCCCCTCCACTTT
NA,NA,TRBJ1-1,TRBV2,CASSLTAEAFF,TGTGCCAGCAGTCTGACAGCAGAAGCTTTCTTT
NA,NA,TRBJ1-4,TRBV6-5,CASSYDRFATNEKLFF,TGTGCCAGCAGTTACGACAGGTTTGCAACTAATGAAAAACTGTTTTTT
NA,TRBD2,TRBJ2-1,TRBV9,CASSVDPSGGATEQFF,TGTGCCAGCAGCGTAGACCCTAGCGGGGGGGCGACTGAGCAGTTCTTC
NA,TRBD2,TRBJ2-1,TRBV27,CASSLSAGVGYNEQFF,TGTGCCAGCAGTTTATCAGCGGGGGTCGGGTACAATGAGCAGTTCTTC
NA,NA,TRBJ1-5,TRBV4-1,CASSQGQFNQPQHF,TGCGCCAGCAGCCAAGGGCAGTTCAATCAGCCCCAGCATTTT
NA,TRBD1,TRBJ2-1,TRBV18,CASSPTRDRVYEQFF,TGTGCCAGCTCACCCACCAGGGACAGGGTTTATGAGCAGTTCTTC
NA,NA,TRBJ2-7,TRBV3-1/TRBV3-2,CASSQGTVYEQYF,TGTGCCAGCAGCCAGGGCACAGTCTACGAGCAGTACTTC
NA,TRBD1,TRBJ1-5,TRBV18,CASSPADRGLQPQHF,TGTGCCAGCTCACCGGCGGACAGGGGACTTCAGCCCCAGCATTTT